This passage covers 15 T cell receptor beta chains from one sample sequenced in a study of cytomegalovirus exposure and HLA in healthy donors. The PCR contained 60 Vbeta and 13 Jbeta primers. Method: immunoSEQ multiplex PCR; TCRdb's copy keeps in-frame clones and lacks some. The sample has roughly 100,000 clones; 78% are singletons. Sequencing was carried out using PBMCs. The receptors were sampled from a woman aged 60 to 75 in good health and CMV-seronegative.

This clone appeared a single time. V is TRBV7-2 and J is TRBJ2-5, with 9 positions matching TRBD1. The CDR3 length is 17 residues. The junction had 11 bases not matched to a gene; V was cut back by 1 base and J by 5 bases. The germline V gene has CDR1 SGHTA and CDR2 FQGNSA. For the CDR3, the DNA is TGTGCCAGCAGCTTAGGGTCCGGACAGGGGCCGGGGGAGACCCAGTACTTC. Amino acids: CASSLGSGQGPGETQYF.

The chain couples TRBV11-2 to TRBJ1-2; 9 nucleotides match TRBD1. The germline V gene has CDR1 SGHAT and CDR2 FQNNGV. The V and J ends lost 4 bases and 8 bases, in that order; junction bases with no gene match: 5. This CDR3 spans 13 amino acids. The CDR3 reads CASSSRTGAGYTF. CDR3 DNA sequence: TGTGCCAGCAGCTCTAGGACAGGGGCGGGCTACACCTTC.

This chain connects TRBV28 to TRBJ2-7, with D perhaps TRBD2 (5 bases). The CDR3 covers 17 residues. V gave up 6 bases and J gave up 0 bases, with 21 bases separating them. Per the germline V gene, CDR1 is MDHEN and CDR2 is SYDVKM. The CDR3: CASRVEGRGNSSYEQYF. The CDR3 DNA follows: TGTGCCAGCAGGGTAGAGGGTCGTGGTAATAGCTCCTACGAGCAGTACTTC.

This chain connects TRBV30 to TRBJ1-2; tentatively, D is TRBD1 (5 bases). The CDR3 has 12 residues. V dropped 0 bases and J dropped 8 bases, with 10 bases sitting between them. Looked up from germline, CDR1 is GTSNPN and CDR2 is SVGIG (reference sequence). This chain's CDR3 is CAWSVWGGGYTF. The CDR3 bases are TGTGCCTGGAGTGTCTGGGGCGGCGGCTACACCTTC.

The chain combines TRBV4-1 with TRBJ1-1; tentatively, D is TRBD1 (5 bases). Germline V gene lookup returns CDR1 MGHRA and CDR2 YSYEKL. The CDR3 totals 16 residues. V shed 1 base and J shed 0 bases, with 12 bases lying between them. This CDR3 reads CASSQGQTGMNTEAFF. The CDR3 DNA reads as TGCGCCAGCAGCCAAGGACAGACTGGGATGAACACTGAAGCTTTCTTT.

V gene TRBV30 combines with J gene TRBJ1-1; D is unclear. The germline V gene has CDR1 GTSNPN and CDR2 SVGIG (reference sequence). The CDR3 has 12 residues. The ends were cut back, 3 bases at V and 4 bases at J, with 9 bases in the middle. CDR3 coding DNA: TGTGCCTGGAGCGACCGGGGCACTGAAGCTTTCTTT. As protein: CAWSDRGTEAFF.

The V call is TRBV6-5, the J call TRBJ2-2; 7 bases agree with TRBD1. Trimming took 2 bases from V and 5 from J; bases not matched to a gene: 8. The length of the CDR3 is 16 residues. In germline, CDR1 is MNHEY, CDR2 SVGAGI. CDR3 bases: TGTGCCAGCAGTTACCAGACAGGGACCTGGACCGGGGAGCTGTTTTTT. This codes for CASSYQTGTWTGELFF.

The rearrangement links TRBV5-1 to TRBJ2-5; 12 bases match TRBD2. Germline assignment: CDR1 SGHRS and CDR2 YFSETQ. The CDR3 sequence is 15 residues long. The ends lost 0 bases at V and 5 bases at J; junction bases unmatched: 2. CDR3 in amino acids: CASSLATSGGETQYF. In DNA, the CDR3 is TGCGCCAGCAGCTTGGCCACTAGCGGGGGGGAGACCCAGTACTTC. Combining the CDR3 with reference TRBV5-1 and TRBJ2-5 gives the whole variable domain KAGVTQTPRYLIKTRGQQVTLSCSPISGHRSVSWYQQTPGQGLQFLFEYFSETQRNKGNFPGRFSGRQFSNSRSEMNVSTLELGDSALYLCASSLATSGGETQYFGPGTRLLVL.

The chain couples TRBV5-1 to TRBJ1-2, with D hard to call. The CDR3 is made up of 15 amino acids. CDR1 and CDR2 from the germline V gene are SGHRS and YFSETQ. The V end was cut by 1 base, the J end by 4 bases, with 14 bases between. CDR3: CASSLSPVTTYGYTF. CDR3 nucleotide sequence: TGCGCCAGCAGCTTGTCGCCGGTTACCACCTATGGCTACACCTTC.

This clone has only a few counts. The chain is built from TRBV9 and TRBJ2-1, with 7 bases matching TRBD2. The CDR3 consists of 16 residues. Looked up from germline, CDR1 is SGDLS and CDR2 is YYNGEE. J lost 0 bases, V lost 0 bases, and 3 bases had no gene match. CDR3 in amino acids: CASSVVAGSSYNEQFF. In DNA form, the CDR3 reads TGTGCCAGCAGCGTAGTAGCGGGCAGCTCCTACAATGAGCAGTTCTTC.

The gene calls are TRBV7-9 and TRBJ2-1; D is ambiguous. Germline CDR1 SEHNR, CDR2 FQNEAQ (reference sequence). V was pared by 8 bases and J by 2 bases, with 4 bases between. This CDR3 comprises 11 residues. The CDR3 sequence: CASQTYNEQFF. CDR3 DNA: TGTGCCAGCCAAACCTACAATGAGCAGTTCTTC.

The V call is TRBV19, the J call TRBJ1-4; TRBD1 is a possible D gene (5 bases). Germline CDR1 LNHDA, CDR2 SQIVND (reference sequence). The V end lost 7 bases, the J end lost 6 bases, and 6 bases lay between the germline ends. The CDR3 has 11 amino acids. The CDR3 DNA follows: TGTGCCAGTACGGGGGATGAAAAACTGTTTTTT. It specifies CASTGDEKLFF.

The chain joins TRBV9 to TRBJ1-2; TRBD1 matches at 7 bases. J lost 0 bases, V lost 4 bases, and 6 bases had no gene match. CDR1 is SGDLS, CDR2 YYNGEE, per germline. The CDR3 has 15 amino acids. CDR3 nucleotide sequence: TGTGCCAGCAGCCCCCAAACAGGGGCTAACTATGGCTACACCTTC. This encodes CASSPQTGANYGYTF.

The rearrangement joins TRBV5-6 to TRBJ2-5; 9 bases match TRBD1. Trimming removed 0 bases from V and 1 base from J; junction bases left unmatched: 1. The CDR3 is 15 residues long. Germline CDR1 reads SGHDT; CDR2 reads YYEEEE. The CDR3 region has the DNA TGTGCCAGCAGCTTGGGACAGGGGGGCCAAGAGACCCAGTACTTC. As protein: CASSLGQGGQETQYF.

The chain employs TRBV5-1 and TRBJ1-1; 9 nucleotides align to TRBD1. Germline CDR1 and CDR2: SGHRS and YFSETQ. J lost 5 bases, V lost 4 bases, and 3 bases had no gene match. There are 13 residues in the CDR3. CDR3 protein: CASSGTGSTEAFF. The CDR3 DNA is TGCGCCAGCAGCGGGACAGGGAGTACTGAAGCTTTCTTT. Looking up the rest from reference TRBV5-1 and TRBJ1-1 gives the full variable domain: KAGVTQTPRYLIKTRGQQVTLSCSPISGHRSVSWYQQTPGQGLQFLFEYFSETQRNKGNFPGRFSGRQFSNSRSEMNVSTLELGDSALYLCASSGTGSTEAFFGQGTRLTVV.